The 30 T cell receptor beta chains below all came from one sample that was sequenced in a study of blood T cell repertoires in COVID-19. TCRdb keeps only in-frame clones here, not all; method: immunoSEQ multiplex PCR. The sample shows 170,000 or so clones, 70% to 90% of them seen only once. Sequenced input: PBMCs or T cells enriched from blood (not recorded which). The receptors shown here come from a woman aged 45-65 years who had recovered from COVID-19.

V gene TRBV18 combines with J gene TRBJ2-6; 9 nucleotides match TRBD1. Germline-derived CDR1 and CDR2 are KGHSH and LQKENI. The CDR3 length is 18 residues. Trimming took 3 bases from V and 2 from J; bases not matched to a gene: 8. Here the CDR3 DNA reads TGTGCCAGCTCACCTCGGACAGGGGTTAGTACTGGGGCCAACGTCCTGACTTTC. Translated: CASSPRTGVSTGANVLTF.

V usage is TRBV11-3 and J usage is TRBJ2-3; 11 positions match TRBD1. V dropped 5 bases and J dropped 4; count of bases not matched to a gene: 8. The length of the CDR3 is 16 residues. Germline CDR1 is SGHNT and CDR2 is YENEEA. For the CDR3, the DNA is TGTGCCAGCAGCCGTGGACAGGGGGCGATCGCAGATACGCAGTATTTT. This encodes CASSRGQGAIADTQYF.

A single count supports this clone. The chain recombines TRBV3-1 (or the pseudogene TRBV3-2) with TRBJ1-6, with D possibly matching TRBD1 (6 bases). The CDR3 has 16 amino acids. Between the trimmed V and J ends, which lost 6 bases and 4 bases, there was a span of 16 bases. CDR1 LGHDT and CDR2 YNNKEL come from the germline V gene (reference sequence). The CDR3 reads CASRSTGKGYNSPLHF. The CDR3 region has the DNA TGTGCCAGCAGATCTACAGGGAAGGGGTATAATTCACCCCTCCACTTT.

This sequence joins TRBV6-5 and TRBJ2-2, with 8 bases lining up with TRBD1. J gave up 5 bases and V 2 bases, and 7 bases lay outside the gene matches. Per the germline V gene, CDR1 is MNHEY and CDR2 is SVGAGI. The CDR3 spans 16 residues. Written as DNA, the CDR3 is TGTGCCAGCAGTTACCGTACTACAGGGGGAACCGGGGAGCTGTTTTTT. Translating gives CASSYRTTGGTGELFF.

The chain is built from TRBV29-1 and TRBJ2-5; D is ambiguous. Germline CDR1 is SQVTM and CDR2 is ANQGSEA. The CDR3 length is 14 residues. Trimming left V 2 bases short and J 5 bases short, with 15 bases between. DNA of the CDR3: TGCAGCGTTGAATGGGTGGGCGACCGGGAGACCCAGTACTTC. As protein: CSVEWVGDRETQYF.

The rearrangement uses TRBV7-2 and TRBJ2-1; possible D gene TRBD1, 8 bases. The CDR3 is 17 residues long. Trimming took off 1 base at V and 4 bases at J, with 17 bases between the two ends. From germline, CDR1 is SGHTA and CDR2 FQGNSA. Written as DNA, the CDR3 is TGTGCCAGCAGCTTAGAAGGACAGGGACTAACATACAATGAGCAGTTCTTC. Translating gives CASSLEGQGLTYNEQFF.

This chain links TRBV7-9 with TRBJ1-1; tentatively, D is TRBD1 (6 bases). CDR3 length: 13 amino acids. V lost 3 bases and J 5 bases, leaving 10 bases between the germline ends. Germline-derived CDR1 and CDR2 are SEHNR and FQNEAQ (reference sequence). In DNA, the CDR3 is TGTGCCAGCAGCTTGGGCCAGGGGACTGAAGCTTTCTTT. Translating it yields CASSLGQGTEAFF.

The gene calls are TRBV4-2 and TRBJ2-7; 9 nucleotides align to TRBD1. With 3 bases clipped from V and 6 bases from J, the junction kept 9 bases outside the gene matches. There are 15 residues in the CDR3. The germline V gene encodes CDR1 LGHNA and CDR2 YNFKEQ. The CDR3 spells CASSQARTGVSEQYF. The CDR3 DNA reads TGTGCCAGCAGCCAGGCTCGGACAGGGGTCTCCGAGCAGTACTTC.

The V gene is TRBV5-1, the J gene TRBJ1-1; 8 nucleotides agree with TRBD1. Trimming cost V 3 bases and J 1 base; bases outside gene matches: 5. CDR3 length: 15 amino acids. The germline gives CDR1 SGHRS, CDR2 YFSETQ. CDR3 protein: CASSSRTGKNTEAFF. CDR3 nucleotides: TGCGCCAGCAGCTCCAGGACAGGGAAGAACACTGAAGCTTTCTTT.

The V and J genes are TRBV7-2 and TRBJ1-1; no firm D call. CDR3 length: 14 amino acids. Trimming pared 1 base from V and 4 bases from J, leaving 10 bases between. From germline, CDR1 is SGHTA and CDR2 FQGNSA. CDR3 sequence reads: CASSLGSGSTEAFF. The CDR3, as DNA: TGTGCCAGCAGCTTAGGGAGTGGGTCCACTGAAGCTTTCTTT.

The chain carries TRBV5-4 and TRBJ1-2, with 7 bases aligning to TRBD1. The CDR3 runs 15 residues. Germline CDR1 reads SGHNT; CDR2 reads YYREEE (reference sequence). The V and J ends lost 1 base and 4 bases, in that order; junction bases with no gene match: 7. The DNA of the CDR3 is TGTGCCAGCAGCTTGCCCCCCGGGACAGCCTATGGCTACACCTTC. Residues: CASSLPPGTAYGYTF.

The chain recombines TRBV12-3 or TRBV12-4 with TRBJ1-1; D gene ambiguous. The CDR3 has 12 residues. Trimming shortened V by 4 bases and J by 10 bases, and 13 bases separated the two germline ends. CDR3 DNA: TGTGCCAGCAGTTCCGTTGGCCAGCGAGCTTTCTTT. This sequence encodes CASSSVGQRAFF.

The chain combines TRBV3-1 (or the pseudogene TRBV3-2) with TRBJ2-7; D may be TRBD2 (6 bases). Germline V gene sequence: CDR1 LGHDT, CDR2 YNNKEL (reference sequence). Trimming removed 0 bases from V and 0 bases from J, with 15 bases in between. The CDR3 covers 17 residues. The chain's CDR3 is CASSQDPGGASSYEQYF. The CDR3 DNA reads TGTGCCAGCAGCCAAGATCCGGGCGGGGCGAGCTCCTACGAGCAGTACTTC.

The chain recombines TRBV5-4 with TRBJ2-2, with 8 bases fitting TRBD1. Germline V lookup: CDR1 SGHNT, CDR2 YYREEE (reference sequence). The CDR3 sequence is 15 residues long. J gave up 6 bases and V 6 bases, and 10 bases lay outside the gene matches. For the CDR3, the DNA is TGTGCCAGCAACCACCCGGGACAGGTAGCCGGGGAGCTGTTTTTT. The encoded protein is CASNHPGQVAGELFF.

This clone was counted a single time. CDR3 DNA sequence: TGTGCCAGCTCGAGCGGGGGGGCCGGATTCGTTACGCAGTATTTT. Its translation is CASSSGGAGFVTQYF. The chain is built from TRBV5-5 and TRBJ2-3; 10 positions agree with TRBD2. The germline CDR1 and CDR2 sequences are SGHKS and YYEKEE (reference sequence). The ends lost 7 bases at V and 8 bases at J; junction bases unmatched: 13. This CDR3 has 15 amino acids.

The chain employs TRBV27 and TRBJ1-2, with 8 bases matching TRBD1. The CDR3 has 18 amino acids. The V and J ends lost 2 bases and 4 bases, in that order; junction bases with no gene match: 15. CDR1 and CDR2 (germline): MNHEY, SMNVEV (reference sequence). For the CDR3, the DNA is TGTGCCAGCAGTTTAAATCCTTCCAGGGGGCGAAACCCCTATGGCTACACCTTC. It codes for CASSLNPSRGRNPYGYTF.

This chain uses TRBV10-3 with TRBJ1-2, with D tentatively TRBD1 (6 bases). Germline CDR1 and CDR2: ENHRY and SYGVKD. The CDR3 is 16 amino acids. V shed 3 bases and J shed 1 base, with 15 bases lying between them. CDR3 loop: CAISDRGTDVNYGYTF. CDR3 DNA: TGTGCCATCAGTGATAGGGGGACCGATGTTAACTATGGCTACACCTTC.

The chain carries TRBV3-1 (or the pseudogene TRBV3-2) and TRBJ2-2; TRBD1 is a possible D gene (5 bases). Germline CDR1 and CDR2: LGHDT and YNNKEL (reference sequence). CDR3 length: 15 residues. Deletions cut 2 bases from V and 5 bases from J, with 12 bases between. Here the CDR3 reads CASSQPAGKTGELFF. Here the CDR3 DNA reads TGTGCCAGCAGCCAACCGGCAGGGAAGACCGGGGAGCTGTTTTTT.

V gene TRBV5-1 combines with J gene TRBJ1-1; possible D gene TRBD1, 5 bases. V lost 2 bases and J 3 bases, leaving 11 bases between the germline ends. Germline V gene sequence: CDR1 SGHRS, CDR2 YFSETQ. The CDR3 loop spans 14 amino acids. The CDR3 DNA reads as TGCGCCAGCAGCTTACCGGGAGGGGACACTGAAGCTTTCTTT. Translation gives CASSLPGGDTEAFF.

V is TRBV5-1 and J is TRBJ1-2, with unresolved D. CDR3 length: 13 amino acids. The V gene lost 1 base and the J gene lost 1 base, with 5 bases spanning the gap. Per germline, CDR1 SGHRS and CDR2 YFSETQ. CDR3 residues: CASSLTVNYGYTF. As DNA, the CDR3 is TGCGCCAGCAGCTTGACAGTTAACTATGGCTACACCTTC. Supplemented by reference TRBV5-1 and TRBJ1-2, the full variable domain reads KAGVTQTPRYLIKTRGQQVTLSCSPISGHRSVSWYQQTPGQGLQFLFEYFSETQRNKGNFPGRFSGRQFSNSRSEMNVSTLELGDSALYLCASSLTVNYGYTFGSGTRLTVV.

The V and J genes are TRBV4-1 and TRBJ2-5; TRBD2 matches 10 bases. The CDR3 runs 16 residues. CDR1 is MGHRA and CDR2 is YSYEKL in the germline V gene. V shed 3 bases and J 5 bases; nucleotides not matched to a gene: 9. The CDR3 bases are TGCGCCAGCAGCCACCTTACTAGCGGGGAGGGCGAGACCCAGTACTTC. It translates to CASSHLTSGEGETQYF.

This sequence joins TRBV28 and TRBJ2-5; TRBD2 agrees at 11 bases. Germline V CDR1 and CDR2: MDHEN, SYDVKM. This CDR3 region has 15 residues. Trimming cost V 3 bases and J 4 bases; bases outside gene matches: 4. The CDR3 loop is CASSLTSGAVETQYF. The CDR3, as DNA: TGTGCCAGCAGTTTGACTAGCGGGGCTGTAGAGACCCAGTACTTC.

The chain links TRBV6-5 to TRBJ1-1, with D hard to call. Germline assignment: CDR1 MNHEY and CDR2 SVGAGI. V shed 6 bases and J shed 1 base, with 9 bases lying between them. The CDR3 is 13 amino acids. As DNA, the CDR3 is TGTGCCAGCAGCCCCCGACAGAACACTGAAGCTTTCTTT. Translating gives CASSPRQNTEAFF.

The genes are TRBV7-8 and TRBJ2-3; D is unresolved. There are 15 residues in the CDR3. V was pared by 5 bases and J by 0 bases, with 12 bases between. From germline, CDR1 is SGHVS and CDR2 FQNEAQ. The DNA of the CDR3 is TGTGCCAGCAGCGCTTACCGGTCTAGCACAGATACGCAGTATTTT. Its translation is CASSAYRSSTDTQYF.

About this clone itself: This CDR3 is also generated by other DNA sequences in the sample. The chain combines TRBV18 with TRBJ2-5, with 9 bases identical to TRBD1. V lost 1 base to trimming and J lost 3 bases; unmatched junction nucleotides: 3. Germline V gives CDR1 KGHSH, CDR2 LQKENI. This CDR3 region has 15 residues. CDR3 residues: CASSPRRTGEETQYF. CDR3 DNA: TGTGCCAGCTCACCACGCCGGACAGGGGAAGAGACCCAGTACTTC.

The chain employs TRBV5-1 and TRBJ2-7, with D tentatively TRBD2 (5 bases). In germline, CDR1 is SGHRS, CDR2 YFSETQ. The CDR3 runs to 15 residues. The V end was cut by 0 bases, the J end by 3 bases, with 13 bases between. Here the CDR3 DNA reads TGCGCCAGCAGCTTGGATCCTAGCAGCAACTACGAGCAGTACTTC. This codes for CASSLDPSSNYEQYF.

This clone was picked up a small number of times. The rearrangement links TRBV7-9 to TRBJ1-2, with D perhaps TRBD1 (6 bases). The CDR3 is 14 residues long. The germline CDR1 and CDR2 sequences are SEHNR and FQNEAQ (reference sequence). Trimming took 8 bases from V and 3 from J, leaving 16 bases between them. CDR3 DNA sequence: TGTGCCAGCGGAAGTCCAGGGGTTTACTATGGCTACACCTTC. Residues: CASGSPGVYYGYTF.

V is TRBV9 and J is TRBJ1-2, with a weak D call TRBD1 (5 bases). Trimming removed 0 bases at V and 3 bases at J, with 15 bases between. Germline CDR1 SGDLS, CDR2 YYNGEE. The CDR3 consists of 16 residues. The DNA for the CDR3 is TGTGCCAGCAGCGTAGCTACGGCAGGGTTGCACTATGGCTACACCTTC. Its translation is CASSVATAGLHYGYTF.

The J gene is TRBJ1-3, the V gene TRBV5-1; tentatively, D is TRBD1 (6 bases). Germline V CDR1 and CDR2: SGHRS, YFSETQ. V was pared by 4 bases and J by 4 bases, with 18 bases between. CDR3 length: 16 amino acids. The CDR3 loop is CASSVLQGSAGNTIYF. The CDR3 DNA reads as TGCGCCAGCAGCGTCCTACAGGGATCTGCGGGAAACACCATATATTTT.

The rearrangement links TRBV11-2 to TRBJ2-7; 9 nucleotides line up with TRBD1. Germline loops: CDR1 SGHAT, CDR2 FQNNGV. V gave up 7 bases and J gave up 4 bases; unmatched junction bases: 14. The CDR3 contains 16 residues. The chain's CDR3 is CASTDRGQGRSYEQYF. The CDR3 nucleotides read TGTGCCAGCACCGATCGTGGACAGGGGCGCAGTTACGAGCAGTACTTC. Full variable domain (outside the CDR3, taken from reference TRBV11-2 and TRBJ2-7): EAGVAQSPRYKIIEKRQSVAFWCNPISGHATLYWYQQILGQGPKLLIQFQNNGVVDDSQLPKDRFSAERLKGVDSTLKIQPAKLEDSAVYLCASTDRGQGRSYEQYFGPGTRLTVT.